A single TCR beta chain is shown here with its context. The data stem from a study of blood T cell repertoires in COVID-19. Sequencing used immunoSEQ multiplex PCR; TCRdb keeps in-frame clones, though not all of them. Altogether some 290,000 clones are present, roughly nine tenths being singletons, with the ten largest covering approximately 4.1%. In germline, CDR1 is SNHLY, CDR2 FYNNEI. The junction had 7 bases not matched to a gene; V was cut back by 6 bases and J by 3 bases. The CDR3 is 15 residues long. The chain couples TRBV2 to TRBJ1-5; 8 positions agree with TRBD1. This clonotype originated in a woman younger than 45 who had been exposed to COVID-19. Source material: PBMCs or T cells enriched from blood (not recorded which). CDR3 protein: CASREGQAPNQPQHF. CDR3 bases: TGTGCCAGCAGAGAGGGACAGGCCCCCAATCAGCCCCAGCATTTT.